These 5 T cell receptor beta chains originate from one sample sequenced in a study of vaccination effects on CD4 cells after COVID-19. Here immunoSEQ multiplex PCR was the method, and the copy in TCRdb shows in-frame clones only, minus some. The table lists about 20,000 clones, around 70% of them singletons. The ViraFEST assay expanded antigen-specific CD4+ T cells with viral peptide pools before sequencing. At the end of roughly ten days of culture, CD4+ T cells were isolated. Their cognate antigens are unknown. The starting material was CD4+ T cells from PBMCs cultured with HCoV-229E spike peptides, obtained before COVID-19 vaccination. The receptors shown here come from a human donor who received a COVID-19 vaccine.

CDR3: CAWSAKGLAGGYEQFF. The CDR3 nucleotides read TGTGCCTGGAGCGCGAAGGGTCTAGCGGGGGGGTATGAGCAGTTCTTC. The V and J genes are TRBV30 and TRBJ2-1; 12 bases fit TRBD2. V lost 3 bases and J lost 8; bases outside the gene matches: 11. Per the germline V gene, CDR1 is GTSNPN and CDR2 is SVGIG (reference sequence). This CDR3 has 16 amino acids.

This clone was counted only a few times. This sequence joins TRBV7-6 and TRBJ2-2; 12 positions match TRBD2. The CDR3 runs to 19 residues. V was pared by 1 base and J by 4 bases, with 10 bases of the junction left unmatched. CDR1 SGHVS and CDR2 FNYEAQ come from the germline V gene. DNA of the CDR3: TGTGCCAGCAGCTTAGTAGGAACTAGCGGGGGGCTCCTCACCGGGGAGCTGTTTTTT. As protein: CASSLVGTSGGLLTGELFF.

The V and J genes are TRBV25-1 and TRBJ1-4; D gene uncertain. This CDR3 region has 13 residues. Germline V gene lookup returns CDR1 MGHDK and CDR2 SYGVNS. The germline V and J ends were trimmed by 1 base and 8 bases, with 8 bases remaining between them. The CDR3 region is CASSEWVGEKLFF. DNA of the CDR3: TGTGCCAGCAGTGAATGGGTAGGGGAAAAACTGTTTTTT.

This chain uses TRBV24-1 with TRBJ2-5; D not certain. The ends were cut back, 7 bases at V and 2 bases at J, with 10 bases in the middle. In germline, CDR1 is KGHDR, CDR2 SFDVKD. The CDR3 runs to 13 residues. For the CDR3, the DNA is TGTGCCACCAGAAGAGCATTTCAAGAGACCCAGTACTTC. Translated: CATRRAFQETQYF.

The rearrangement joins TRBV2 to TRBJ1-2; D unclear. The germline V gene encodes CDR1 SNHLY and CDR2 FYNNEI. The germline V and J ends were trimmed by 6 bases and 4 bases, with 9 bases remaining between them. There are 12 residues in the CDR3. DNA of the CDR3: TGTGCCAGCAGGGGAGAGGTCTATGGCTACACCTTC. Its protein is CASRGEVYGYTF.